This TCR beta chain originates from a study of CD8 T cells in Susac syndrome. Random hexamers served to reverse transcribe roughly 0.5 to 1 ug RNA. TCR beta CDR3 was amplified by immunoSEQ multiplex PCR. This amplification extended across 54 Vbeta and 13 Jbeta segments. TCRdb redid the calling of the immunoSEQ multiplex PCR reads with MiXCR, one entry per CDR3 protein. The sample holds over 350,000 distinct CDR3 sequences, 85% seen once. There are a few counts of this clonotype. This CDR3 contains 15 residues. V was cut by 6 bases and J by 2 bases, with 17 bases left in between. Sequencing of TCR beta covered CD8+ and CD4+ T cells obtained from blood. The multiple sclerosis control group was made up of treatment-naive patients with stable or active relapsing-remitting disease. Negative isolation yielded CD4+ and CD8+ T cells, and FACS enriched TEMRA cells.

The source of this sequence is a human donor with multiple sclerosis. Sequenced material: CD8+ T cells from PBMCs. The chain joins TRBV12-3 or TRBV12-4 to TRBJ2-7; D might be TRBD2 (7 bases). The CDR3 region is CASSEGGLQTYEQYF. CDR3 nucleotides: TGTGCCAGCAGCGAAGGGGGACTACAGACCTACGAGCAGTACTTC.